The 6 T cell receptor beta chains reported below all come from one sample, sequenced in a study of T cell repertoires and HLA-DP antigens. The antigens of these receptors remain unknown. The method was immunoSEQ multiplex PCR; TCRdb's version includes in-frame clones alone and lacks a portion of them. The sample includes about 89,000 clones, around 86% of them seen just once. Sequences were obtained from CD4+ T cells from PBMCs. Receptors originate from a man in his forties or fifties in good health and CMV-seronegative.

The rearrangement links TRBV7-6 to TRBJ2-1; D is undetermined. CDR3 length equals 12 residues. Germline CDR1 reads SGHVS; CDR2 reads FNYEAQ. V was shortened by 2 bases and J by 8 bases, with 7 bases between the two germline ends. In DNA, the CDR3 is TGTGCCAGCAGCTTAAAGGGCGATGAGCAGTTCTTC. Its protein is CASSLKGDEQFF.

This clone was seen once. The chain carries TRBV6-6 and TRBJ1-2; possibly TRBD1 for D (6 bases). The CDR3 runs 14 residues. The germline CDR1 and CDR2 sequences are MNHNY and SVGAGI (reference sequence). The V gene lost 7 bases and the J gene lost 6 bases, with 18 bases spanning the gap. CDR3 loop: CASTRDTSQDGYTF. Here the CDR3 DNA reads TGTGCCAGCACCCGGGACACGAGTCAAGATGGCTACACCTTC.

The chain couples TRBV19 to TRBJ2-5; the match to TRBD2 covers 7 bases. Germline assignment: CDR1 LNHDA and CDR2 SQIVND (reference sequence). Trimming cost V 3 bases and J 4 bases; bases outside gene matches: 8. The CDR3 totals 15 residues. Here the CDR3 DNA reads TGTGCCAGTAGTATCAAGCGGGGCATCGGAGAGACCCAGTACTTC. Protein: CASSIKRGIGETQYF.

V usage is TRBV6-5 and J usage is TRBJ2-7, with TRBD1 matching 8 bases. The CDR3 spans 13 residues. With V trimmed by 6 bases and J by 6 bases, 7 bases remained unmatched. The germline V gene has CDR1 MNHEY and CDR2 SVGAGI. The CDR3 here is CASSQGAWGEQYF. CDR3 coding DNA: TGTGCCAGCAGCCAGGGGGCTTGGGGCGAGCAGTACTTC.

The V and J genes are TRBV19 and TRBJ1-6, with 8 bases matching TRBD1. The CDR3 sequence is 14 residues long. Unmatched junction bases numbered 6, after V lost 6 bases and J lost 8 bases. CDR1 is LNHDA, CDR2 SQIVND, per germline (reference sequence). The CDR3 coding sequence is TGTGCCAGTAGGCCGGGACAGGAGTATTCACCCCTCCACTTT. Its translation: CASRPGQEYSPLHF.

V and J are TRBV7-2 and TRBJ1-5; no reliable D call. The V gene lost 0 bases and the J gene lost 4 bases, with 7 bases spanning the gap. Germline V gives CDR1 SGHTA, CDR2 FQGNSA. CDR3 length: 14 amino acids. This CDR3 is CASSLALQNQPQHF. The CDR3, as DNA: TGTGCCAGCAGCTTAGCGTTACAGAATCAGCCCCAGCATTTT.